The clone carrying this T cell receptor beta chain was seen only a few times. Its antigen is still unknown. The record originates from a study of cytomegalovirus exposure and HLA in healthy donors. General observations from the study: Reportedly, TCR beta sequences accurately predicted HLA-A and HLA-B alleles in most subjects. Indistinguishability led to the exclusion of some V segments, TRBV6-2 and TRBV6-3 included. Analysis was carried out at a later point, and it linked a missense DCLRE1C variant to TCR beta V- and J-gene trimming.

PCR primers comprised 60 Vbeta and 13 Jbeta primers. Here immunoSEQ multiplex PCR was the method, and the copy in TCRdb shows in-frame clones only, minus some. The sample holds some 65,000 clones, approximately 60% seen once. Germline V gene data show CDR1 as SGHVS and CDR2 as FNYEAQ. V was shortened by 3 bases and J by 2 bases, with 7 bases between the two germline ends. The CDR3 extends over 13 amino acids. The genes are TRBV7-6 and TRBJ1-1, with TRBD1 as a possible D gene (6 bases). This TCR was sampled from a man aged 25-40 years in good health and CMV-seronegative. Sequences were obtained from PBMCs. CDR3 sequence (DNA): TGTGCCAGCAGCTTGGACAGTAACACTGAAGCTTTCTTT. This gives the protein CASSLDSNTEAFF.